This record concerns one T cell receptor (beta chain) sequence. The assay was immunoSEQ multiplex PCR, and TCRdb's table has in-frame clones only and misses some. The sample includes 97,000 or so clones, just under 85% of them seen just once. This CDR3 contains 15 residues. V shed 1 base, J shed 1 base, and the junction held 1 base outside the gene matches. Germline V CDR1 and CDR2: SNHLY, FYNNEI. The data were obtained in a study of blood T cell repertoires in COVID-19. V usage is TRBV2 and J usage is TRBJ2-3; 8 nucleotides match TRBD2. Sequencing was performed on peripheral blood. The source of this sequence is a man aged 40-49 years with active or convalescent COVID-19. The CDR3 nucleotides read TGTGCCAGCAGTGAAGACGGGGGGGGCACAGATACGCAGTATTTT. As protein: CASSEDGGGTDTQYF.